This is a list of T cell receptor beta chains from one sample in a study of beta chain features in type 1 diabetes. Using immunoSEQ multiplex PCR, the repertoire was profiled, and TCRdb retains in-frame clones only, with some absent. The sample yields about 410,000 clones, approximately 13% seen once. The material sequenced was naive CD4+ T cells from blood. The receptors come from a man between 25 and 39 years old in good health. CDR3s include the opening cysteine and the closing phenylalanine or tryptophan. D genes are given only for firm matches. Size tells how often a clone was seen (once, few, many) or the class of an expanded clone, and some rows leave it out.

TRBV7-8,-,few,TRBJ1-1,TGTGCCAGCAGCTCGGTCGGGGTCTCGAACACTGAAGCTTTCTTT,CASSSVGVSNTEAFF
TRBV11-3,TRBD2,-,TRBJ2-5,TGTGCCAGCAGCTTGATAGCGGGAGGGCAAGAGACCCAGTACTTC,CASSLIAGGQETQYF
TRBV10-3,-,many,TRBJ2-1,TGTGCCATCCACCAAAGCCAGAACAATGAGCAGTTCTTC,CAIHQSQNNEQFF
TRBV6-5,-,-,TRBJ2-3,TGTGCCAGCGCCGGGGCGGTTTCCCTCACAGATACGCAGTATTTT,CASAGAVSLTDTQYF
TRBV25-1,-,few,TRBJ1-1,TGTGCCAGCAGGCTTATGGATCGGAACACTGAAGCTTTCTTT,CASRLMDRNTEAFF
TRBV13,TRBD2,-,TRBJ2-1,TGTGCCAGCAGCATAAAGCGGGGGGAATCCGGTGAGCAGTTCTTC,CASSIKRGESGEQFF
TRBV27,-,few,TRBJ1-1,TGTGCCAGCAGTTTGAGGATAAACACTGAAGCTTTCTTT,CASSLRINTEAFF
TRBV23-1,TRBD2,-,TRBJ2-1,TGCGCCAGCAGTCAATCGGGGGGGAGCTCCTACAATGAGCAGTTCTTC,CASSQSGGSSYNEQFF
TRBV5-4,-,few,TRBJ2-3,TGTGCCAGCAGCTTGGCAAGTGGGATTAGCACAGATACGCAGTATTTT,CASSLASGISTDTQYF
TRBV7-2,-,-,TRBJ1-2,TGTGCCAGCAGCTTGCGGGGAGCGCCCTATGGCTACACCTTC,CASSLRGAPYGYTF
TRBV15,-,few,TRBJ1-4,TGTGCCACCAGCAGAGATCTTGGTGAAAAACTGTTTTTT,CATSRDLGEKLFF
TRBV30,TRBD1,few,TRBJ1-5,TGTGCCTGGAGTGACAGGGGTGGCAATCAGCCCCAGCATTTT,CAWSDRGGNQPQHF
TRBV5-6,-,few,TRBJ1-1,TGTGCCAGCACCACTATAGCGGTGGGAACGGGGCACACTGAAGCTTTCTTT,CASTTIAVGTGHTEAFF
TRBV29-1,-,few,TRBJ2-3,TGCAGCGTTGGTTGGGCTGGCACAGATACGCAGTATTTT,CSVGWAGTDTQYF
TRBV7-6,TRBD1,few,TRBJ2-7,TGTGCCAGCAGCCCAGAAAACAGGGGGTACGAGCAGTACTTC,CASSPENRGYEQYF
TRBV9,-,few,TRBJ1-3,TGTGCCAGCAGCCCAACCTTGAGCTCTGGAAACACCATATATTTT,CASSPTLSSGNTIYF
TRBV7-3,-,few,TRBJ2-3,TGTGCCAGCAGCTTAATTTCCAGCGGCACAGATACGCAGTATTTT,CASSLISSGTDTQYF
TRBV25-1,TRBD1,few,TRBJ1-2,TGTGCCAGCAGTGAATGGGACAGGGAGACGGGTGGCTACACCTTC,CASSEWDRETGGYTF
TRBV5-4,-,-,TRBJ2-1,TGTGCCAGCACAACGGGAGTCCAATACAATGAGCAGTTCTTC,CASTTGVQYNEQFF
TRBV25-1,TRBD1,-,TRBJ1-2,TGTGCCAGCAGTGAATCCGGGACAGGGGGCGCTGGGTATGGCTACACCTTC,CASSESGTGGAGYGYTF
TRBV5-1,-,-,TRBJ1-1,TGCGCCAGTTTCGAGTCCGGGGGAGCTGAAGCTTTCTTT,CASFESGGAEAFF
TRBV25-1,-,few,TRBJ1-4,TGTGCCAGCAGTGACGCAGAGGGGATTGGAGAAAAACTGTTTTTT,CASSDAEGIGEKLFF
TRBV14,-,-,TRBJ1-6,TGTGCCAGCAGCCAGGATATCCGGGGTAATTCACCCCTCCACTTT,CASSQDIRGNSPLHF
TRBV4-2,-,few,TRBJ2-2,TGTGCCAGCAGCCAACTAGGGGCCTCCGGGGAGCTGTTTTTT,CASSQLGASGELFF